This paragraph reports one TCR beta chain. The antigen is unknown. Profiles of TCR beta VDJ and CDR3 were generated from a genomic DNA template. One entry per CDR3 protein results from TCRdb running MiXCR on the reads. The sample includes about 170,000 distinct CDR3 sequences, roughly 48% of them seen just once. This CDR3 has 18 amino acids. Germline V CDR1 and CDR2: LGHDT, YNNKEL (reference sequence). Unmatched junction bases numbered 12, after V lost 5 bases and J lost 4 bases. The sample is drawn from a study of CD8+CD57+ T cells in acquired aplastic anemia. Study outcomes and limitations: The study found no significant CD8+ Simpson's diversity difference between patients and controls.

Flow cytometry had shown expanded CD8+CD57+ cells in the patients chosen for sequencing. As a group, the patients uniformly had severe acquired aplastic anemia. The clonotype originates from a human donor with aplastic anemia. The sample taken for sequencing was sorted CD4+, CD8+, or CD8+CD57+ T cells (not recorded which) from PBMCs. The J gene is TRBJ2-7, the V gene TRBV3-1; TRBD2 aligns across 15 bases. The CDR3 DNA is TGTGCCAGCAGCTCTCGTCCCGGGACTAGCGGGGGGAGGTACGAGCAGTACTTC. Translating it yields CASSSRPGTSGGRYEQYF.